This T cell receptor (beta chain) appears in the sequencing data of a study of Graves' ophthalmopathy and Graves' hyperthyroidism. Study-wide results and limits: Ophthalmopathy versus stable hyperthyroidism: 13-signature model gave roughly 88% sensitivity, 81.08% specificity. Blood also carried most expanded thyroid clonotypes exceeding 0.001 frequency.

This CDR3 is 14 amino acids long. Germline values: CDR1 LNHDA, CDR2 SQIVND (reference sequence). V lost 7 bases and J lost 3, with 12 bases in between. Ineligible for inclusion were patients with other autoimmune diseases, uncontrolled infections, pregnancy or lactation. Amplification from RNA transcripts yielded the TCR beta CDR3 regions. First-round RT-PCR relied on HTBI primers, and a second-round multiplex PCR came next. One entry per CDR3 protein, called by TCRdb with MiXCR from the multiplex PCR reads. The table records around 1.1 million distinct CDR3 sequences, 36% of them present only once. This clonotype has a count of ten or more. The antigen remains undetermined.

Sequenced sample: peripheral blood or thyroid tissue (not recorded which). V is TRBV19 and J is TRBJ1-4; D might be TRBD1 (6 bases). This TCR came from an adult man with Graves' hyperthyroidism. CDR3 sequence (DNA): TGTGCCAGTAAGACAGGCTCGGCTAATGAAAAACTGTTTTTT. Translated: CASKTGSANEKLFF. The variable domain in full, completed from reference TRBV19 and TRBJ1-4, reads DGGITQSPKYLFRKEGQNVTLSCEQNLNHDAMYWYRQDPGQGLRLIYYSQIVNDFQKGDIAEGYSVSREKKESFPLTVTSAQKNPTAFYLCASKTGSANEKLFFGSGTQLSVL.